This TCR beta chain was recorded in a study of T cell responses to AZD1222 COVID-19 vaccine. Method: immunoSEQ multiplex PCR; TCRdb's copy keeps in-frame clones and lacks some. The profile shows roughly 100,000 clones, 75% to 90% of them singletons. With respect to this clone: Its antigen is still unknown.

General observations from the study: Spike regions recognized by vaccine-associated CD4 TCRs spanned the protein, led by 160-218 and 743-854.

The V segment lost 4 bases and the J segment 5 bases; nucleotides outside the gene matches: 5. This CDR3 has 14 residues. Germline lookup yields CDR1 SNHLY and CDR2 FYNNEI. The chain employs TRBV2 and TRBJ1-2; 9 bases align to TRBD1. This receptor was identified in an adult in good health. Sequenced here: peripheral blood, sampled on day 0 of AZD1222 vaccination. The CDR3 here is CASSVTGGRYGYTF. CDR3 nucleotides: TGTGCCAGCAGTGTGACAGGGGGAAGGTATGGCTACACCTTC. Full variable domain (remainder filled in from reference TRBV2 and TRBJ1-2): EPEVTQTPSHQVTQMGQEVILRCVPISNHLYFYWYRQILGQKVEFLVSFYNNEISEKSEIFDDQFSVERPDGSNFTLKIRSTKLEDSAMYFCASSVTGGRYGYTFGSGTRLTVV.